This T cell receptor (beta chain) came from a study of blood T cell repertoires in COVID-19. Original analysis: Nucleated cell number was recorded as an estimate derived from reference gene primer amplification. The data were produced by immunoSEQ multiplex PCR, yet TCRdb's version contains in-frame clones alone and is incomplete. Clone size and V and J calls were adopted from that table, with D and trimming inferred from the DNA. The sample records 35,000 to 50,000 clones, around nine tenths being singletons. The length of the CDR3 is 17 residues. Germline CDR1 SQVTM, CDR2 ANQGSEA. Trimming cost V 4 bases and J 0 bases; bases outside gene matches: 11.

Specimen: peripheral blood. The chain recombines TRBV29-1 with TRBJ2-7, with 11 positions matching TRBD2. The TCR was taken from a human donor in a cohort sampled during active COVID-19. DNA for the CDR3: TGCAGCGTTGCGGGACTAGCGGACGCTTTTAGCTCCTACGAGCAGTACTTC. Translation: CSVAGLADAFSSYEQYF.